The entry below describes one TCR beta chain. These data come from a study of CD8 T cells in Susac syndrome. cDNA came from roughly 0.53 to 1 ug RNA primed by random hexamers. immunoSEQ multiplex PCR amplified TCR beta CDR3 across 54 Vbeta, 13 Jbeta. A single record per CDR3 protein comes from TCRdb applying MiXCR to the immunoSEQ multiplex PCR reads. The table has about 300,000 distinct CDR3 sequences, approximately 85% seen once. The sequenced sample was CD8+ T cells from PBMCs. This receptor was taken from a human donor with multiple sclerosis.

The DNA of the CDR3 is TGTGCCAGCAGCCGGGGGCCTGAAGCTTTCTTT. Its protein is CASSRGPEAFF. This chain links TRBV7-9 with TRBJ1-1; tentative D call: TRBD1 (6 bases). This CDR3 spans 11 amino acids. Per the germline V gene, CDR1 is SEHNR and CDR2 is FQNEAQ (reference sequence). Trimming cost V 5 bases and J 6 bases, with 7 bases left between them.